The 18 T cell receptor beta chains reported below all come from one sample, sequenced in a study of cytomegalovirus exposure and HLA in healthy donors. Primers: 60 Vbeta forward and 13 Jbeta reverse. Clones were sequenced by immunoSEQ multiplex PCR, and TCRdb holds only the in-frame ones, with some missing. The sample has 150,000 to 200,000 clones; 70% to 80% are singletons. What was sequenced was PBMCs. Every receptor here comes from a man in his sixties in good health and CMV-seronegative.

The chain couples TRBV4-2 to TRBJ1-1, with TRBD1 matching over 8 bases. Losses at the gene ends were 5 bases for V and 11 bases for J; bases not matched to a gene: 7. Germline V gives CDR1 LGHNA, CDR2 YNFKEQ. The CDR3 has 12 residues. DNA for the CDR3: TGTGCCAGCAGCAACTCAGGGGGCATTGCTTTCTTT. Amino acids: CASSNSGGIAFF.

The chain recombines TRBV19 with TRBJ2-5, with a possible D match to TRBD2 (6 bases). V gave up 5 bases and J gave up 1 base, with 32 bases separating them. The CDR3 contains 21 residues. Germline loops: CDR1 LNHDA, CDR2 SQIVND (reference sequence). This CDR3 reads CASSVRDSFSQTGEIQETQYF. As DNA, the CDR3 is TGTGCCAGTAGTGTGCGGGACTCATTTTCCCAAACGGGGGAGATCCAAGAGACCCAGTACTTC.

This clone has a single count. This CDR3 reads CASNLNSNTEAFF. DNA for the CDR3: TGTGCCAGCAATCTGAACTCGAACACTGAAGCTTTCTTT. The V and J genes are TRBV6-5 and TRBJ1-1; no reliable D call. This CDR3 comprises 13 residues. Trimming removed 7 bases at V and 1 base at J, with 10 bases between. Germline V gene data show CDR1 as MNHEY and CDR2 as SVGAGI.

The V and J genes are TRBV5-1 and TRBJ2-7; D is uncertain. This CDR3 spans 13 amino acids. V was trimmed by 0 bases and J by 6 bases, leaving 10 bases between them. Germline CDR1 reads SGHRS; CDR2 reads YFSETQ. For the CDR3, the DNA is TGCGCCAGCAGCTTGGGGGCAGACGGCGAGCAGTACTTC. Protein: CASSLGADGEQYF.

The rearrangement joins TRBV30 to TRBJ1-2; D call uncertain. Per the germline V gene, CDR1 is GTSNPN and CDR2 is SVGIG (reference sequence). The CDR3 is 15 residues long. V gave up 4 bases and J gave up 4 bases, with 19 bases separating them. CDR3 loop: CAWNHPLAGGYGYTF. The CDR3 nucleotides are TGTGCCTGGAATCACCCCCTGGCAGGAGGCTATGGCTACACCTTC.

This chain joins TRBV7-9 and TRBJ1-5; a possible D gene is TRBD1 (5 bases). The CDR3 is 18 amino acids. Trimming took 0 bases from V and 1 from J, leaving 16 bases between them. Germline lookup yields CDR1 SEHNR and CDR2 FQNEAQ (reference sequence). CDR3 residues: CASSLAQGLLGSNQPQHF. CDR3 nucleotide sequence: TGTGCCAGCAGCTTAGCGCAGGGACTGCTGGGAAGCAATCAGCCCCAGCATTTT. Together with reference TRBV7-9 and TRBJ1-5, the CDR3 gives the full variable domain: DTGVSQNPRHKITKRGQNVTFRCDPISEHNRLYWYRQTLGQGPEFLTYFQNEAQLEKSRLLSDRFSAERPKGSFSTLEIQRTEQGDSAMYLCASSLAQGLLGSNQPQHFGDGTRLSIL.

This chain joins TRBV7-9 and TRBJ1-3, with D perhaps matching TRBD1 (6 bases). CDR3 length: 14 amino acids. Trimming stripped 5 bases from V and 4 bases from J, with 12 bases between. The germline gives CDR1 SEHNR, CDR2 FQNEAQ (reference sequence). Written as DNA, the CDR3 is TGTGCCAGCAGCCTCACAGGGTTCGGAAACACCATATATTTT. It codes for CASSLTGFGNTIYF. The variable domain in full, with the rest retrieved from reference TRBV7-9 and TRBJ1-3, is DTGVSQNPRHKITKRGQNVTFRCDPISEHNRLYWYRQTLGQGPEFLTYFQNEAQLEKSRLLSDRFSAERPKGSFSTLEIQRTEQGDSAMYLCASSLTGFGNTIYFGEGSWLTVV.

In nucleotides, the CDR3 is TGTGCCAGCAGCTTGGACGGGGGACGCCGTCGGTACTTC. This codes for CASSLDGGRRRYF. The chain combines TRBV5-4 with TRBJ2-5, with D possibly TRBD2 on 6 matching bases. This CDR3 comprises 13 residues. Deletions cut 0 bases from V and 13 bases from J, with 16 bases between. Germline assignment: CDR1 SGHNT and CDR2 YYREEE (reference sequence).

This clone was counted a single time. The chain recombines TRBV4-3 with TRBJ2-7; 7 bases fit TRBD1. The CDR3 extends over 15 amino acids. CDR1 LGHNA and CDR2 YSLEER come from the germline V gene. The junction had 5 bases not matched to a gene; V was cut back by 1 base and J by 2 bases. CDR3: CASSQGQGITYEQYF. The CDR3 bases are TGCGCCAGCAGCCAAGGACAGGGAATAACCTACGAGCAGTACTTC.

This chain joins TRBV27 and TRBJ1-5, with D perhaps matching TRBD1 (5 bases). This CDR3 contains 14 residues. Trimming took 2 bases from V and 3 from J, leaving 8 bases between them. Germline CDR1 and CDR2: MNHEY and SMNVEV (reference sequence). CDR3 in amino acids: CASSLAGFNQPQHF. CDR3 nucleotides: TGTGCCAGCAGTTTAGCAGGGTTCAATCAGCCCCAGCATTTT.

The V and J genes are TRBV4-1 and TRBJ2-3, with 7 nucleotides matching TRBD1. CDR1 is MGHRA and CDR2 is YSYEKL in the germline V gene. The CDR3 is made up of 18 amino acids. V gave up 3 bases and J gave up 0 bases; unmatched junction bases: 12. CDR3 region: CASSHPTPTGTSTDTQYF. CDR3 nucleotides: TGCGCCAGCAGCCATCCAACCCCGACAGGGACCAGCACAGATACGCAGTATTTT.

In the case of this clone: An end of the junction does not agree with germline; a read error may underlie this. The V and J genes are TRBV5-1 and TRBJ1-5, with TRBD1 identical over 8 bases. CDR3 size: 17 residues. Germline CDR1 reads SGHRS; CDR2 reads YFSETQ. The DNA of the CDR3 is TGCGCCAGCAGCCCGGGGACAGGATTTAGCAGCAATCAGCCCCAGAATTTT. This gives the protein CASSPGTGFSSNQPQNF. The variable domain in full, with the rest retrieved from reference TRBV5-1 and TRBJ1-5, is KAGVTQTPRYLIKTRGQQVTLSCSPISGHRSVSWYQQTPGQGLQFLFEYFSETQRNKGNFPGRFSGRQFSNSRSEMNVSTLELGDSALYLCASSPGTGFSSNQPQNFGDGTRLSIL.

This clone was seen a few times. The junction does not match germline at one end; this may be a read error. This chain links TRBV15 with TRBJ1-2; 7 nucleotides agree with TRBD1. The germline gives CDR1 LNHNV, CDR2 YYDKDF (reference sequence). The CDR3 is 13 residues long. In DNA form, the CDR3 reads TGTGCCACCAGCAGGGACAGGAGTTATGGCTACCCCTTC. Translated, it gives CATSRDRSYGYPF. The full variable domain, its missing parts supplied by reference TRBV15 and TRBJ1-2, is DAMVIQNPRYQVTQFGKPVTLSCSQTLNHNVMYWYQQKSSQAPKLLFHYYDKDFNNEADTPDNFQSRRPNTSFCFLDIRSPGLGDTAMYLCATSRDRSYGYPFGSGTRLTVV.

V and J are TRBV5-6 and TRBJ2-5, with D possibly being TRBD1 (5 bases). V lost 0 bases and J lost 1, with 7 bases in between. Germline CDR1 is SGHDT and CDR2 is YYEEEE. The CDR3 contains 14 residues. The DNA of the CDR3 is TGTGCCAGCAGCTTGGCACAGGTCCAAGAGACCCAGTACTTC. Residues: CASSLAQVQETQYF.

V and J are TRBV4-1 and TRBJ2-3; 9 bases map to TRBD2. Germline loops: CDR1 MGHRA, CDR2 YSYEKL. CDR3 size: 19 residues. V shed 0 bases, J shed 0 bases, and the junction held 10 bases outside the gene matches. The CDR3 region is CASSQDLSPSGASTDTQYF. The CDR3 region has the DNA TGCGCCAGCAGCCAAGATCTTTCCCCTAGCGGGGCTAGCACAGATACGCAGTATTTT.

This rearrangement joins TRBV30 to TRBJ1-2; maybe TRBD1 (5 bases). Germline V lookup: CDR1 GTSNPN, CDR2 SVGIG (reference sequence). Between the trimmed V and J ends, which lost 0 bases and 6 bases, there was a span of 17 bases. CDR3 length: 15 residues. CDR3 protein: CAWSVRRVSLDGYTF. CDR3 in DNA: TGTGCCTGGAGTGTACGCAGGGTTTCTTTGGATGGCTACACCTTC.

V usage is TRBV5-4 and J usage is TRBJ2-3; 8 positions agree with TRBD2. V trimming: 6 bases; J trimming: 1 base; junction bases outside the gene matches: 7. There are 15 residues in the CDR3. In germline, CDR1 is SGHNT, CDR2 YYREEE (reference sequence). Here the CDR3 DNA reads TGTGCCAGCAAACCGGGGGGGCCCGGCACAGATACGCAGTATTTT. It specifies CASKPGGPGTDTQYF.

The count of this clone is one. Here the CDR3 reads CASSTQGAVTGELFF. The CDR3 coding sequence is TGTGCCAGCAGTACCCAGGGGGCGGTGACCGGGGAGCTGTTTTTT. The chain couples TRBV6-6 to TRBJ2-2, with 8 bases matching TRBD1. The junction had 7 bases not matched to a gene; V was cut back by 5 bases and J by 5 bases. From germline, CDR1 is MNHNY and CDR2 SVGAGI (reference sequence). The CDR3 consists of 15 residues.